Listed below are T cell receptor beta chains from one sample, sequenced in a study of blood T cell repertoires in COVID-19. Here immunoSEQ multiplex PCR was the method, and the copy in TCRdb shows in-frame clones only, minus some. Found here are 150,000 or so clones, 70% to 90% of them singletons; the top ten hold roughly 7%. Source material: peripheral blood. These receptors came from a middle-aged man with active or convalescent COVID-19. Both conserved end residues are part of each CDR3. Each record gives: D gene, clone size, J gene, V gene, CDR3 DNA, CDR3 protein. The D gene is left open where the match is weak. Part of the rows lack a size; the others show once, few, many or a class for expanded clones.

>.|.|TRBJ2-1|TRBV11-3
TGTGCCAGCAGCGTACTAGCTGCCGAGCAGTTCTTC
CASSVLAAEQFF
>.|.|TRBJ1-1|TRBV7-8
TGTGCCAGCAGCGACCGGGCTCACCAGGGCACTGAAGCTTTCTTT
CASSDRAHQGTEAFF
>.|few|TRBJ1-6|TRBV6-2/TRBV6-3
TGTGCCAGCAGTTACTCCGACAGCTCCATCTATAATTCACCCCTCCACTTT
CASSYSDSSIYNSPLHF
>.|.|TRBJ2-3|TRBV7-3
TGTGCCAGCAGCTTGGTCGCCGGAGACACAGATACGCAGTATTTT
CASSLVAGDTDTQYF
>TRBD1|once|TRBJ2-3|TRBV5-1
TGCGCCAGCAGCTTGATAGCAGGGGGTTTCACAGATACGCAGTATTTT
CASSLIAGGFTDTQYF
>.|.|TRBJ2-6|TRBV5-1
TGCGCCAGCAGCTTGGAATCCGGGGCTGGGGCCAACGTCCTGACTTTC
CASSLESGAGANVLTF
>.|.|TRBJ1-2|TRBV9
TGTGCCAGCAGCGTAGACGACAGAACAAACTATGGCTACACCTTC
CASSVDDRTNYGYTF
>TRBD2|.|TRBJ2-1|TRBV3-1/TRBV3-2
TGTGCCAGCCCCCAAAACCTAGCGGGGAAGAATGAGCAGTTCTTC
CASPQNLAGKNEQFF
>.|once|TRBJ2-1|TRBV7-9
TGTGCCAGCAGCTGGGGCCGTTACAATGAGCAGTTCTTC
CASSWGRYNEQFF
>.|.|TRBJ2-1|TRBV12-5
TGTGCTAGTGGTTTGGTACTCGGGGGGCTTCCATACAATGAGCAGTTCTTC
CASGLVLGGLPYNEQFF